This T cell receptor (beta chain) was observed in a study of blood T cell repertoires in COVID-19. Study-level background: Nucleic acid was either cDNA or gDNA, and it came from T cells, B-cell-depleted T cells, or PBMCs.

Profiling relied on immunoSEQ multiplex PCR, and the TCRdb table lists in-frame clones only, not all of them. The table records over 25,000 clones, around 88% of them present only once. CDR1 is SGDLS and CDR2 is YYNGEE in the germline V gene. This CDR3 spans 16 amino acids. J gave up 0 bases and V 0 bases, and 3 bases lay outside the gene matches. The rearrangement links TRBV9 to TRBJ2-1; 7 positions agree with TRBD1. Sequenced: peripheral blood. The receptor's source is a man between 65 and 85 years old with acute or convalescent COVID-19. The CDR3 DNA reads as TGTGCCAGCAGCGTAGTGGGGGACAGCTCCTACAATGAGCAGTTCTTC. Its protein product is CASSVVGDSSYNEQFF.